Presented here are 23 T cell receptor beta chains from one specimen sequenced in a study of cytomegalovirus exposure and HLA in healthy donors. The primer mix had 60 Vbeta and 13 Jbeta primers. Here immunoSEQ multiplex PCR was the method, and the copy in TCRdb shows in-frame clones only, minus some. The sample has under 200,000 clones, roughly an eighth seen once. The source material was PBMCs. Receptors originate from a middle-aged man in good health and CMV-seropositive.

The gene calls are TRBV10-2 and TRBJ2-5; 9 nucleotides match TRBD1. Germline CDR1 WSHSY, CDR2 SAAADI. V gave up 3 bases and J gave up 5 bases; unmatched junction bases: 7. This CDR3 spans 15 amino acids. The CDR3 DNA follows: TGCGCCAGCAGTGATAAGGGACAGGGACGCGAGACCCAGTACTTC. Protein: CASSDKGQGRETQYF.

V is TRBV19 and J is TRBJ2-5, with unresolved D. Trimming took 3 bases from V and 5 from J, leaving 10 bases between them. The CDR3 spans 13 residues. The germline CDR1 and CDR2 sequences are LNHDA and SQIVND (reference sequence). The CDR3 region is CASSMSGSETQYF. CDR3 sequence (DNA): TGTGCCAGTAGTATGTCGGGTAGCGAGACCCAGTACTTC.

Here the CDR3 reads CASSVDGSVTEAFF. DNA of the CDR3: TGTGCCAGCAGCGTAGATGGCAGCGTCACTGAAGCTTTCTTT. V and J are TRBV9 and TRBJ1-1; no reliable D call. Trimming removed 0 bases at V and 4 bases at J, with 10 bases between. The germline gives CDR1 SGDLS, CDR2 YYNGEE. The CDR3 is 14 amino acids.

This clone was observed many times. This rearrangement joins TRBV6-5 to TRBJ1-2, with D tentatively TRBD1 (6 bases). The CDR3 runs to 14 residues. In germline, CDR1 is MNHEY, CDR2 SVGAGI. Trimming pared 6 bases from V and 7 bases from J, leaving 18 bases between. CDR3 amino acids: CASRDGGARSGYTF. CDR3 coding DNA: TGTGCCAGCAGGGACGGGGGGGCGCGTAGTGGCTACACCTTC.

This clone came up a few times. This sequence joins TRBV5-1 and TRBJ2-5, with 9 bases that match TRBD2. Germline V gives CDR1 SGHRS, CDR2 YFSETQ. The CDR3 spans 15 residues. Trimming at V came to 0 bases and at J to 4 bases, leaving 4 bases not matched to a gene. The CDR3 DNA reads as TGCGCCAGCAGCTTGGCCACTAGCGGGCGAGAGACCCAGTACTTC. Translated, it gives CASSLATSGRETQYF.

This clone showed up just a few times. The V gene is TRBV6-5, the J gene TRBJ1-1, with unresolved D. Trimming stripped 6 bases from V and 1 base from J, with 12 bases between. CDR1 and CDR2 from the germline V gene are MNHEY and SVGAGI. The CDR3 runs 14 residues. CDR3 amino acids: CASSKPLPNTEAFF. As DNA, the CDR3 is TGTGCCAGCAGCAAGCCCCTACCGAACACTGAAGCTTTCTTT.

This clone occurred a few times. V is TRBV5-6 and J is TRBJ1-3; maybe TRBD1 (5 bases). Trimming took 2 bases from V and 2 from J, leaving 17 bases between them. This CDR3 has 17 amino acids. CDR1 and CDR2 (germline): SGHDT, YYEEEE. In DNA form, the CDR3 reads TGTGCCAGCAGCTTTTTTTTGAGTCCGGGGGCTGGAAACACCATATATTTT. Translated: CASSFFLSPGAGNTIYF.

This clone came up a few times. The chain recombines TRBV5-4 with TRBJ2-5, with TRBD2 matching over 10 bases. The ends lost 4 bases at V and 2 bases at J; junction bases unmatched: 8. This CDR3 is 16 amino acids long. Germline V CDR1 and CDR2: SGHNT, YYREEE (reference sequence). CDR3 nucleotides: TGTGCCAGCAGCCTATGGACTAGCGGATCACAAGAGACCCAGTACTTC. Amino acid sequence: CASSLWTSGSQETQYF. The entire variable domain, with the rest obtained from reference TRBV5-4 and TRBJ2-5, is as follows: ETGVTQSPTHLIKTRGQQVTLRCSSQSGHNTVSWYQQALGQGPQFIFQYYREEENGRGNFPPRFSGLQFPNYSSELNVNALELDDSALYLCASSLWTSGSQETQYFGPGTRLLVL.

This clone was recorded a few times. The chain is built from TRBV6-1 and TRBJ1-3; the D is unclear. Germline-derived CDR1 and CDR2 are MNHNS and SASEGT. This CDR3 comprises 16 residues. Trimming shortened V by 4 bases and J by 0 bases, and 13 bases separated the two germline ends. DNA of the CDR3: TGTGCCAGCAGTGGAGTTGGGCCAGCCTCTGGAAACACCATATATTTT. Its protein is CASSGVGPASGNTIYF.

The gene calls are TRBV2 and TRBJ2-3; D is unresolved. The CDR3 has 16 residues. V was pared by 2 bases and J by 4 bases, with 16 bases between. Germline values: CDR1 SNHLY, CDR2 FYNNEI. Here the CDR3 reads CASSEWPASKADTQYF. As DNA, the CDR3 is TGTGCCAGCAGTGAATGGCCAGCGTCGAAGGCAGATACGCAGTATTTT.

This clone was picked up one time. The V and J genes are TRBV5-1 and TRBJ2-3; maybe TRBD2 (5 bases). The ends were cut back, 1 base at V and 5 bases at J, with 14 bases in the middle. The germline gives CDR1 SGHRS, CDR2 YFSETQ. The CDR3 covers 15 residues. For the CDR3, the DNA is TGCGCCAGCAGCTTGCGGGGATTCGGGATAGATACGCAGTATTTT. Protein: CASSLRGFGIDTQYF.

The chain uses TRBV7-6 and TRBJ2-1; D call uncertain. Germline V gene lookup returns CDR1 SGHVS and CDR2 FNYEAQ. Trimming took off 5 bases at V and 9 bases at J, with 17 bases between the two ends. CDR3 length: 14 amino acids. The CDR3 sequence: CASSPEASSAEQFF. The DNA for the CDR3 is TGTGCCAGCAGCCCAGAGGCTAGTTCCGCTGAGCAGTTCTTC.

About this clone: The sample contains more than one DNA sequence encoding this CDR3. The chain's CDR3 is CASSWGDRMNTEAFF. The CDR3 DNA reads as TGCGCCAGCAGCTGGGGGGACAGGATGAACACTGAAGCTTTCTTT. The J gene is TRBJ1-1, the V gene TRBV5-1, with 8 bases identical to TRBD1. The CDR3 spans 15 residues. Germline assignment: CDR1 SGHRS and CDR2 YFSETQ. The ends lost 3 bases at V and 0 bases at J; junction bases unmatched: 4.

The J gene is TRBJ1-2, the V gene TRBV4-3, with 7 nucleotides matching TRBD1. Per germline, CDR1 LGHNA and CDR2 YSLEER. The ends lost 3 bases at V and 1 base at J; junction bases unmatched: 5. This CDR3 is 15 amino acids long. The CDR3 here is CASSQGQNNNYGYTF. As DNA, the CDR3 is TGCGCCAGCAGCCAGGGACAGAATAATAACTATGGCTACACCTTC.

This sequence joins TRBV5-1 and TRBJ1-1, with TRBD1 matching 10 bases. This CDR3 has 14 amino acids. Trimming took 4 bases from V and 7 from J; bases not matched to a gene: 7. Looked up from germline, CDR1 is SGHRS and CDR2 is YFSETQ. DNA for the CDR3: TGCGCCAGCAGCCTACCGGGACAGGGGCTTGAAGCTTTCTTT. It codes for CASSLPGQGLEAFF.

The chain uses TRBV11-3 and TRBJ1-4; D may be TRBD1 (5 bases). The V and J ends lost 1 base and 7 bases respectively, with 13 bases between them. The CDR3 is 15 amino acids. Germline V lookup: CDR1 SGHNT, CDR2 YENEEA. In DNA, the CDR3 is TGTGCCAGCAGCTTAGGCCCGGGGGTATTTGAAAAACTGTTTTTT. Amino acid sequence: CASSLGPGVFEKLFF.

This clone was picked up a small number of times. This chain joins TRBV19 and TRBJ1-1, with 7 bases aligning to TRBD1. This CDR3 is 16 amino acids long. CDR1 LNHDA and CDR2 SQIVND come from the germline V gene (reference sequence). The V gene end was trimmed by 2 bases and the J gene end by 0 bases; junction bases not matched to a gene: 6. The CDR3 DNA reads as TGTGCCAGTAGTATAAAAGGGACAGCCATGAACACTGAAGCTTTCTTT. It encodes CASSIKGTAMNTEAFF.

The J gene is TRBJ2-1, the V gene TRBV30; D unresolved. This CDR3 has 13 residues. The V end lost 4 bases, the J end lost 9 bases, and 16 bases lay between the germline ends. Looked up from germline, CDR1 is GTSNPN and CDR2 is SVGIG (reference sequence). This CDR3 is CAWKLSDTGEQFF. The CDR3 coding sequence is TGTGCCTGGAAACTGTCTGACACCGGTGAGCAGTTCTTC.

The V gene is TRBV14, the J gene TRBJ1-6; no firm D call. Germline V gives CDR1 SGHDN, CDR2 FVKESK. The CDR3 length is 13 residues. V was pared by 5 bases and J by 10 bases, with 12 bases between. As DNA, the CDR3 is TGTGCCAGCAGCTCCGGGGTTGGATCACCCCTCCACTTT. Its protein is CASSSGVGSPLHF.

This clone was observed a handful of times. The chain uses TRBV18 and TRBJ1-3; D is unresolved. The CDR3 is made up of 14 amino acids. The V end was cut by 2 bases, the J end by 0 bases, with 5 bases between. Germline V gene sequence: CDR1 KGHSH, CDR2 LQKENI. DNA of the CDR3: TGTGCCAGCTCACCAACTATCTCTGGAAACACCATATATTTT. Protein sequence: CASSPTISGNTIYF.

This clone has just a few counts. The chain joins TRBV5-4 to TRBJ1-1, with D tentatively TRBD1 (6 bases). The CDR3 runs to 15 residues. The V end was cut by 4 bases, the J end by 1 base, with 14 bases between. Germline values: CDR1 SGHNT, CDR2 YYREEE (reference sequence). CDR3 bases: TGTGCCAGCAGCGCTGCGGGGGGCGGGAACACTGAAGCTTTCTTT. Its translation is CASSAAGGGNTEAFF.

This clone turned up a few times. The chain recombines TRBV7-9 with TRBJ2-3, with 11 positions matching TRBD2. The length of the CDR3 is 16 residues. The V and J ends lost 2 bases and 2 bases, in that order; junction bases with no gene match: 3. Germline V gene sequence: CDR1 SEHNR, CDR2 FQNEAQ (reference sequence). CDR3 DNA: TGTGCCAGCAGCTTACGACTAGCGGGGTACACAGATACGCAGTATTTT. The encoded protein is CASSLRLAGYTDTQYF.

This chain connects TRBV6-1 to TRBJ1-6; 7 positions match TRBD1. Germline V CDR1 and CDR2: MNHNS, SASEGT. The V gene end was trimmed by 11 bases and the J gene end by 7 bases; junction bases not matched to a gene: 5. The CDR3 sequence is 12 residues long. The CDR3 loop is CAWGQLNSPLHF. Here the CDR3 DNA reads TGTGCCTGGGGACAGCTAAATTCACCCCTCCACTTT.